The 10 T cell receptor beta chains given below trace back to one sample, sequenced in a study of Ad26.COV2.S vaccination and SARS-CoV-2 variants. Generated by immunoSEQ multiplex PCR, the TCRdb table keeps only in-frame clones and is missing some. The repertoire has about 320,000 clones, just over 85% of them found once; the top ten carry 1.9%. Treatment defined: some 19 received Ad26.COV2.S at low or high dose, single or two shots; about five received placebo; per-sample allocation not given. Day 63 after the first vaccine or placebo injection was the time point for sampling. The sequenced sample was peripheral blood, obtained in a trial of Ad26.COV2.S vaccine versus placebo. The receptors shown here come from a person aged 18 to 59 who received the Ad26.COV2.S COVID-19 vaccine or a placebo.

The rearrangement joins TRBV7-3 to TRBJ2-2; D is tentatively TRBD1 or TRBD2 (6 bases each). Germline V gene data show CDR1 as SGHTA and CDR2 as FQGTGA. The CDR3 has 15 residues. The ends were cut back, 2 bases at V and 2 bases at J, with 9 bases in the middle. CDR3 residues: CASSLQGTNTGELFF. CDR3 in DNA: TGTGCCAGCAGCTTACAGGGGACTAACACCGGGGAGCTGTTTTTT.

DNA for the CDR3: TGTGCCAGTAGTAAACCGGGGGAGGGGGGTTGGCCCCAGCATTTT. Its protein product is CASSKPGEGGWPQHF. The V call is TRBV19, the J call TRBJ1-5, with a possible D match to TRBD1 (6 bases). This CDR3 region has 15 residues. V was pared by 4 bases and J by 9 bases, with 19 bases between. Per the germline V gene, CDR1 is LNHDA and CDR2 is SQIVND (reference sequence).

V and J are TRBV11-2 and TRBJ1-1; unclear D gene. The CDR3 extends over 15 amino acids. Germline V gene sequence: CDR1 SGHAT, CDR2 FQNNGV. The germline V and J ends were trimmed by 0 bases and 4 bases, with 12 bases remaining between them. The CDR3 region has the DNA TGTGCCAGCAGCTTAGAACCCCTCGGGCTCACTGAAGCTTTCTTT. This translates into CASSLEPLGLTEAFF.

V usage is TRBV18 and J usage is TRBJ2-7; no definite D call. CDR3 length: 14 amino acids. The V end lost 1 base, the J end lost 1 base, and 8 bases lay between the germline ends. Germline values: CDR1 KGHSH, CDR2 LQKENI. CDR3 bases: TGTGCCAGCTCACCACTTGTCGATTCCTACGAGCAGTACTTC. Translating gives CASSPLVDSYEQYF.

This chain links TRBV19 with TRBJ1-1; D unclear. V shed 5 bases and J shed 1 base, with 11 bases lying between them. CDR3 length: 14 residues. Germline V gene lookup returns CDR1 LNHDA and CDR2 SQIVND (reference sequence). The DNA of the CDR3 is TGTGCCAGTAGTGCGACAAGGGCGAACACTGAAGCTTTCTTT. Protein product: CASSATRANTEAFF.

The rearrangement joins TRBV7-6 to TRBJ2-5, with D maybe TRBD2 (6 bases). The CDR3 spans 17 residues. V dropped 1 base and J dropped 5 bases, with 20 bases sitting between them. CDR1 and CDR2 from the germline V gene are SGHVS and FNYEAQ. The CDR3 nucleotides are TGTGCCAGCAGCTTAGTACTAGCCCCGGGGCCCACGGAGACCCAGTACTTC. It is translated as CASSLVLAPGPTETQYF.

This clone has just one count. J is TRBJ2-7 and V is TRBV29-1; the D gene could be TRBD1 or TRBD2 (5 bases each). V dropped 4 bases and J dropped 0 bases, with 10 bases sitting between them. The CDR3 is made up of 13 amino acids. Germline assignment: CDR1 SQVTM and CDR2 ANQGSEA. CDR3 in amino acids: CSVVGRYSYEQYF. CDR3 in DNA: TGCAGCGTTGTGGGACGGTACTCCTACGAGCAGTACTTC.

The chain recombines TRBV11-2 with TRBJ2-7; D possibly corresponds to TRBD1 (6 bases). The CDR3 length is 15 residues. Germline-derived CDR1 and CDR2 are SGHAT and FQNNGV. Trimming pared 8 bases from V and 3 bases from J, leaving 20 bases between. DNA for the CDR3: TGTGCCAGCCGCCGCCCCGGGACAAGAGGCTACGAGCAGTACTTC. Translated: CASRRPGTRGYEQYF.

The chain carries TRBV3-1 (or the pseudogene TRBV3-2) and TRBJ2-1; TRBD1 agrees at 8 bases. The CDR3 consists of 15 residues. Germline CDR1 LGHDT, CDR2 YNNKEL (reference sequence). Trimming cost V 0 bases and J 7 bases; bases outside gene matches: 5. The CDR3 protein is CASSQDPRGQNEQFF. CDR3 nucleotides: TGTGCCAGCAGCCAAGACCCCAGGGGGCAGAATGAGCAGTTCTTC.

CDR3 sequence reads: CASSEKGARVWTF. CDR3 in DNA: TGTGCCAGCTCTGAAAAAGGGGCGCGGGTTTGGACCTTC. J is TRBJ1-2 and V is TRBV18, with a weak D call TRBD1 (5 bases). Germline-derived CDR1 and CDR2 are KGHSH and LQKENI. V was trimmed by 6 bases and J by 14 bases, leaving 22 bases between them. This CDR3 spans 13 amino acids.